These 22 T cell receptor beta chains originate from one sample sequenced in a study of shared clonotypes between healthy human individuals. Measured with immunoSEQ multiplex PCR; TCRdb has only the in-frame clones, and not every one. This table has over 850,000 clones, about four fifths appearing once. Sequencing input: memory CD4+ T cells from PBMCs. As to subset: CD45RA-negative fraction. These receptors were taken from a man younger than 35 in good health. Some clones in this sample may be carry-over from other donors' samples.

This chain links TRBV6-1 with TRBJ1-1, with D perhaps matching TRBD1 (6 bases). V was trimmed by 5 bases and J by 5 bases, leaving 18 bases between them. This CDR3 comprises 15 residues. From germline, CDR1 is MNHNS and CDR2 SASEGT. This chain's CDR3 is CASSQWTERWTEAFF. The CDR3 DNA reads TGTGCCAGCAGTCAATGGACAGAAAGGTGGACTGAAGCTTTCTTT.

The gene calls are TRBV5-1 and TRBJ2-7; D ambiguous. Germline-derived CDR1 and CDR2 are SGHRS and YFSETQ. The CDR3 runs to 14 residues. Trimming left V 1 base short and J 3 bases short, with 11 bases between. The chain's CDR3 is CASSLSGTDYEQYF. DNA of the CDR3: TGCGCCAGCAGCTTGTCAGGTACAGACTACGAGCAGTACTTC.

J is TRBJ1-5 and V is TRBV4-1; no clear D. The CDR3 is 16 residues long. Germline CDR1 and CDR2: MGHRA and YSYEKL. V shed 1 base and J shed 0 bases, with 10 bases lying between them. CDR3 in amino acids: CASSQVGSYSNQPQHF. For the CDR3, the DNA is TGCGCCAGCAGCCAAGTCGGGTCCTATAGCAATCAGCCCCAGCATTTT.

The V call is TRBV5-1, the J call TRBJ2-7; D is tentatively TRBD1 or TRBD2 (5 bases each). V was clipped by 4 bases and J by 0 bases, with 17 bases between them. The CDR3 sequence is 16 residues long. CDR1 and CDR2 (germline): SGHRS, YFSETQ. The CDR3 coding sequence is TGCGCCAGCAGCCTTCAGCCGGGGACGGCCTCCTACGAGCAGTACTTC. It yields the protein CASSLQPGTASYEQYF.

This chain links TRBV7-2 with TRBJ1-2, with D possibly matching TRBD1 (5 bases). The CDR3 length is 15 residues. CDR1 and CDR2 from the germline V gene are SGHTA and FQGNSA. V was clipped by 5 bases and J by 3 bases, with 16 bases between them. The CDR3 nucleotides read TGTGCCAGCAGCGGAGGTGGCAGGGTATACTATGGCTACACCTTC. It encodes CASSGGGRVYYGYTF. Full variable domain (remainder filled in from reference TRBV7-2 and TRBJ1-2): GAGVSQSPSNKVTEKGKDVELRCDPISGHTALYWYRQSLGQGLEFLIYFQGNSAPDKSGLPSDRFSAERTGGSVSTLTIQRTQQEDSAVYLCASSGGGRVYYGYTFGSGTRLTVV.

This clone was counted only a few times. DNA for the CDR3: TGCGCCAGCAGACAGACTAGCGGGAGGGAGCAGTACTTC. It is translated as CASRQTSGREQYF. The chain couples TRBV10-2 to TRBJ2-7; TRBD2 aligns across 13 bases. V lost 6 bases to trimming and J lost 7 bases; unmatched junction nucleotides: 3. CDR3 length: 13 amino acids. Germline V CDR1 and CDR2: WSHSY, SAAADI.

Notes on this clone: Other DNA sequences from this sample encode an identical CDR3 as well. This chain uses TRBV28 with TRBJ1-3, with D maybe TRBD1 (5 bases). V lost 5 bases and J lost 0, with 11 bases in between. The CDR3 extends over 15 amino acids. CDR1 and CDR2 from the germline V gene are MDHEN and SYDVKM. Written as DNA, the CDR3 is TGTGCCAGCAGTAGTACAGGCCGCTCTGGAAACACCATATATTTT. It specifies CASSSTGRSGNTIYF.

This clone was observed a few times. The chain uses TRBV20-1 and TRBJ1-1; D remains unclear. V lost 4 bases to trimming and J lost 8 bases, with 11 bases between them. CDR1 and CDR2 from the germline V gene are DFQATT and SNEGSKA (reference sequence). This CDR3 region has 11 residues. CDR3 bases: TGCAGTGCTATCCCATATACCGAAGCTTTCTTT. It is translated as CSAIPYTEAFF.

V is TRBV7-9 and J is TRBJ2-7; D unresolved. Germline V gene lookup returns CDR1 SEHNR and CDR2 FQNEAQ (reference sequence). This CDR3 has 14 amino acids. Trimming took off 1 base at V and 1 base at J, with 8 bases between the two ends. The CDR3 DNA reads as TGTGCCAGCAGCTTAGTAAGGGTTTCCTACGAGCAGTACTTC. Protein sequence: CASSLVRVSYEQYF.

The chain combines TRBV27 with TRBJ2-4; 7 bases map to TRBD1. CDR3 size: 16 residues. The V and J ends lost 6 bases and 3 bases, in that order; junction bases with no gene match: 11. Germline CDR1 is MNHEY and CDR2 is SMNVEV (reference sequence). The CDR3 reads CASSPIDRAVKNIQYF. The CDR3 bases are TGTGCCAGCAGCCCAATAGACAGGGCAGTCAAAAACATTCAGTACTTC.

This chain uses TRBV10-3 with TRBJ2-1, with 9 nucleotides matching TRBD2. Germline V gene sequence: CDR1 ENHRY, CDR2 SYGVKD. The V and J ends lost 2 bases and 4 bases, in that order; junction bases with no gene match: 9. This CDR3 is built from 17 residues. CDR3 in amino acids: CAISEATSGTQYNEQFF. CDR3 DNA: TGTGCCATCAGTGAGGCGACTAGCGGCACCCAATACAATGAGCAGTTCTTC.

This clone was seen only once. The genes are TRBV15 and TRBJ2-7; 7 bases align to TRBD2. Germline loops: CDR1 LNHNV, CDR2 YYDKDF (reference sequence). CDR3 size: 15 residues. V lost 4 bases to trimming and J lost 4 bases; unmatched junction nucleotides: 10. This chain's CDR3 is CATSKEAGISYEQYF. The CDR3 region has the DNA TGTGCCACCAGCAAAGAAGCGGGAATAAGTTACGAGCAGTACTTC.

The chain recombines TRBV19 with TRBJ2-1; tentative D call: TRBD2 (5 bases). V was cut by 1 base and J by 4 bases, with 8 bases left in between. CDR3 length equals 14 residues. Looked up from germline, CDR1 is LNHDA and CDR2 is SQIVND (reference sequence). The CDR3 region is CASSIGAAYNEQFF. CDR3 nucleotide sequence: TGTGCCAGTAGTATAGGAGCGGCTTACAATGAGCAGTTCTTC.

This clone was seen a few times. CDR3 sequence (DNA): TGTGCCAGCAGTGCCGAGACGGTCCCCCAGCATTTT. Encoded protein: CASSAETVPQHF. This chain joins TRBV2 and TRBJ1-5; D is ambiguous. Germline V gene data show CDR1 as SNHLY and CDR2 as FYNNEI. This CDR3 is built from 12 residues. The V end lost 4 bases, the J end lost 10 bases, and 11 bases lay between the germline ends. Supplemented by reference TRBV2 and TRBJ1-5, the full variable domain reads EPEVTQTPSHQVTQMGQEVILRCVPISNHLYFYWYRQILGQKVEFLVSFYNNEISEKSEIFDDQFSVERPDGSNFTLKIRSTKLEDSAMYFCASSAETVPQHFGDGTRLSIL.

The V call is TRBV5-4, the J call TRBJ1-2; 8 nucleotides agree with TRBD1. Germline V lookup: CDR1 SGHNT, CDR2 YYREEE (reference sequence). After removal of 4 bases from V and 6 bases from J, the junction contained 5 bases not matched to a gene. The length of the CDR3 is 13 residues. The CDR3: CASSPDRGHGYTF. The CDR3 DNA sequence: TGTGCCAGCAGCCCCGACAGGGGTCATGGCTACACCTTC.

The chain couples TRBV28 to TRBJ2-4; D uncertain. Germline CDR1 reads MDHEN; CDR2 reads SYDVKM. The CDR3 has 14 residues. V was cut by 8 bases and J by 0 bases, with 11 bases left in between. The CDR3 DNA reads TGTGCCAGCGAGGCATCTTTAGCCAAAAACATTCAGTACTTC. Translation: CASEASLAKNIQYF.

This rearrangement joins TRBV29-1 to TRBJ2-7, with D possibly being TRBD1 (6 bases). The CDR3 has 13 amino acids. Trimming stripped 5 bases from V and 2 bases from J, with 13 bases between. Germline V CDR1 and CDR2: SQVTM, ANQGSEA. The CDR3: CSVRTVSTYEQYF. The CDR3 DNA follows: TGCAGCGTTAGGACAGTCTCGACCTACGAGCAGTACTTC.

V is TRBV2 and J is TRBJ1-6, with 8 bases identical to TRBD1. The CDR3 extends over 14 amino acids. Germline assignment: CDR1 SNHLY and CDR2 FYNNEI. V dropped 4 bases and J dropped 6; count of bases not matched to a gene: 2. The DNA of the CDR3 is TGTGCCAGCAGTGGGACAGGGTTTAATTCACCCCTCCACTTT. Residues: CASSGTGFNSPLHF. The entire variable domain, with the rest obtained from reference TRBV2 and TRBJ1-6, is as follows: EPEVTQTPSHQVTQMGQEVILRCVPISNHLYFYWYRQILGQKVEFLVSFYNNEISEKSEIFDDQFSVERPDGSNFTLKIRSTKLEDSAMYFCASSGTGFNSPLHFGNGTRLTVT.

This chain connects TRBV7-2 to TRBJ1-2; D possibly corresponds to TRBD1 (5 bases). The CDR3 covers 13 residues. Germline CDR1 is SGHTA and CDR2 is FQGNSA. Trimming cost V 5 bases and J 4 bases, with 11 bases left between them. The CDR3: CASSNRLPYGYTF. DNA for the CDR3: TGTGCCAGCAGCAACAGGCTTCCCTATGGCTACACCTTC.

The rearrangement uses TRBV6-5 and TRBJ2-7; weak D call: TRBD2 (7 bases). V shed 2 bases and J shed 7 bases, with 12 bases lying between them. Germline V gene sequence: CDR1 MNHEY, CDR2 SVGAGI. There are 13 residues in the CDR3. CDR3 residues: CASSYGGAGEQYF. DNA of the CDR3: TGTGCCAGCAGTTACGGGGGGGCGGGAGAGCAGTACTTC.

This chain connects TRBV4-1 to TRBJ2-5, with TRBD1 matching over 8 bases. V gave up 1 base and J gave up 5 bases; unmatched junction bases: 0. This CDR3 contains 13 residues. CDR1 is MGHRA and CDR2 is YSYEKL in the germline V gene. As DNA, the CDR3 is TGCGCCAGCAGCCAAGGACAGGGGGAGACCCAGTACTTC. Translated: CASSQGQGETQYF.

The rearrangement joins TRBV28 to TRBJ2-7, with D perhaps matching TRBD2 (6 bases). This CDR3 has 15 residues. CDR1 and CDR2 (germline): MDHEN, SYDVKM. Trimming left V 2 bases short and J 2 bases short, with 13 bases between. CDR3 in DNA: TGTGCCAGCAGTTTAGGGGGGACGGGGCCCTACGAGCAGTACTTC. Amino acids: CASSLGGTGPYEQYF.